This note documents a single T cell receptor (beta chain) sequence. Looked up from germline, CDR1 is LNHDA and CDR2 is SQIVND (reference sequence). The ends were cut back, 4 bases at V and 1 base at J, with 11 bases in the middle. The CDR3 totals 14 residues. The sample belongs to a study of shared clonotypes between healthy human individuals. Around 32,000 T cell genomes, or roughly 200 ng DNA, went into the sorted-subset replicate PCRs. This table comes from immunoSEQ multiplex PCR, and its TCRdb copy is limited to in-frame clones, with some not included. The data contain 1.6 million or so clones, roughly 96% of them singletons.

The sequence came from a man aged 25-45 years in good health. Specimen: naive CD4+ T cells sorted from blood. Described subset: CD45RA+ positively selected. J is TRBJ2-7 and V is TRBV19; D perhaps matches TRBD2 (6 bases). The CDR3 spells CASSTTGVSYEQYF. The CDR3, as DNA: TGTGCCAGTAGTACAACGGGGGTATCCTACGAGCAGTACTTC.